The 18 T cell receptor beta chains reported below all come from one sample, sequenced in a study of cytomegalovirus exposure and HLA in healthy donors. In the PCR, 60 Vbeta and 13 Jbeta primers were used. Sequenced by immunoSEQ multiplex PCR; TCRdb stores in-frame clones only, minus some. This sample has 73,000 or so clones, with 70% to 80% found just once. Sequencing was carried out using PBMCs. All receptors come from a man aged 50 to 60 in good health and CMV-seronegative.

J is TRBJ2-3 and V is TRBV11-2, with 7 bases fitting TRBD2. In germline, CDR1 is SGHAT, CDR2 FQNNGV. The CDR3 contains 17 residues. Trimming removed 0 bases from V and 8 bases from J; junction bases left unmatched: 14. In DNA, the CDR3 is TGTGCCAGCAGCTTAGATTCGGGTAGCGGGCGAATTCGTACGCAGTATTTT. Residues: CASSLDSGSGRIRTQYF.

V usage is TRBV27 and J usage is TRBJ1-5, with D maybe TRBD1 (5 bases). Trimming cost V 6 bases and J 0 bases, with 12 bases left between them. Per germline, CDR1 MNHEY and CDR2 SMNVEV (reference sequence). The CDR3 has 15 residues. Here the CDR3 DNA reads TGTGCCAGCAGACTGTGGACAAATAGCAATCAGCCCCAGCATTTT. Translated, it gives CASRLWTNSNQPQHF.

This clone came up a few times. The V call is TRBV9, the J call TRBJ1-4, with 7 bases fitting TRBD1. V trimming: 3 bases; J trimming: 7 bases; junction bases outside the gene matches: 9. The CDR3 has 15 amino acids. CDR1 is SGDLS, CDR2 YYNGEE, per germline. DNA for the CDR3: TGTGCCAGCAGCGCAAGAGGGGGCGGGGTTGAAAAACTGTTTTTT. Residues: CASSARGGGVEKLFF.

The chain has TRBV18 and TRBJ1-6, with no clear D. V lost 3 bases to trimming and J lost 4 bases, with 7 bases between them. The CDR3 contains 14 residues. From germline, CDR1 is KGHSH and CDR2 LQKENI. In DNA form, the CDR3 reads TGTGCCAGCTCACCTGTTCAGTATAATTCACCCCTCCACTTT. Encoded protein: CASSPVQYNSPLHF.

This clone was detected only a few times. The chain employs TRBV16 and TRBJ1-3, with TRBD1 identical over 8 bases. The CDR3 runs 16 residues. The V gene's germline CDR1 is KGHSY and CDR2 FQNENV. The junction had 5 bases not matched to a gene; V was cut back by 4 bases and J by 0 bases. CDR3 sequence: CASSPFQGASGNTIYF. CDR3 nucleotides: TGTGCCAGCAGCCCGTTTCAGGGGGCCTCTGGAAACACCATATATTTT.

As DNA, the CDR3 is TGTGCCAGCAGTTTATTGGGGGGCACTGAAGCTTTCTTT. Translated, it gives CASSLLGGTEAFF. V gene TRBV27 combines with J gene TRBJ1-1, with D possibly matching TRBD1 (5 bases). The germline V gene has CDR1 MNHEY and CDR2 SMNVEV (reference sequence). Trimming cost V 1 base and J 4 bases, with 7 bases left between them. The CDR3 totals 13 residues.

This clone was counted a single time. V and J are TRBV7-2 and TRBJ2-7; a weak D match, TRBD2 (6 bases). Trimming took 8 bases from V and 2 from J, leaving 13 bases between them. The CDR3 runs to 13 residues. Germline CDR1 is SGHTA and CDR2 is FQGNSA. The CDR3 DNA is TGTGCCAGCGGGAGGCTAGGGCCCTACGAGCAGTACTTC. Amino acid sequence: CASGRLGPYEQYF.

This rearrangement joins TRBV14 to TRBJ2-7; 9 positions agree with TRBD2. CDR1 is SGHDN, CDR2 FVKESK, per germline. J was trimmed by 0 bases and V by 4 bases; bases with no gene match: 10. This CDR3 is 17 amino acids long. The CDR3 coding sequence is TGTGCCAGCAGCCCCGACCCACCGACTAGCGGCTCCTACGAGCAGTACTTC. Translation: CASSPDPPTSGSYEQYF.

The gene calls are TRBV30 and TRBJ2-5, with TRBD1 matching 11 bases. The ends lost 4 bases at V and 5 bases at J; junction bases unmatched: 9. In germline, CDR1 is GTSNPN, CDR2 SVGIG (reference sequence). The CDR3 totals 15 residues. The CDR3 protein is CAWNTPGQGVETQYF. CDR3 DNA: TGTGCCTGGAATACCCCGGGACAGGGGGTCGAGACCCAGTACTTC.

DNA for the CDR3: TGTGCCAGCTCACCCACGGGGGTACAGTCCTATGGCTACACCTTC. This translates into CASSPTGVQSYGYTF. The genes are TRBV18 and TRBJ1-2, with D perhaps TRBD1 (5 bases). CDR1 is KGHSH, CDR2 LQKENI, per germline. Trimming shortened V by 3 bases and J by 4 bases, and 15 bases separated the two germline ends. The CDR3 consists of 15 residues. Drawing the rest from reference TRBV18 and TRBJ1-2, the complete variable domain is NAGVMQNPRHLVRRRGQEARLRCSPMKGHSHVYWYRQLPEEGLKFMVYLQKENIIDESGMPKERFSAEFPKEGPSILRIQQVVRGDSAAYFCASSPTGVQSYGYTFGSGTRLTVV.

Points on this clone: The junction differs from germline at one of its ends, possibly a read error. This chain links TRBV7-6 with TRBJ1-2, with 10 nucleotides matching TRBD1. The CDR3 covers 14 residues. CDR1 is SGHVS, CDR2 FNYEAQ, per germline. CDR3 bases: TGTGCCGTCTCTGGGGACAGGGGAGACTACGGCTACACCTTC. Translating it yields CAVSGDRGDYGYTF.

The V and J genes are TRBV6-5 and TRBJ1-1, with TRBD1 as a possible D gene (6 bases). Germline V gene lookup returns CDR1 MNHEY and CDR2 SVGAGI. The CDR3 is 14 residues long. V was cut by 7 bases and J by 2 bases, with 14 bases left in between. The CDR3 bases are TGTGCCAGCACCGACACAGGGATAAACACTGAAGCTTTCTTT. Its protein is CASTDTGINTEAFF.

This clone came up once. V is TRBV4-1 and J is TRBJ1-2; 10 bases agree with TRBD1. J gave up 3 bases and V 5 bases, and 6 bases lay outside the gene matches. Germline values: CDR1 MGHRA, CDR2 YSYEKL. CDR3 length: 15 residues. The CDR3 sequence is CASSSRDRGDYGYTF. CDR3 DNA sequence: TGCGCCAGCAGCTCCCGGGACAGGGGCGACTATGGCTACACCTTC.

V and J are TRBV6-1 and TRBJ1-5; D gene unclear. Germline V gene sequence: CDR1 MNHNS, CDR2 SASEGT. V was trimmed by 6 bases and J by 0 bases, leaving 9 bases between them. The CDR3 totals 14 residues. The CDR3 here is CASSLGVSNQPQHF. In nucleotides, the CDR3 is TGTGCCAGCAGCCTCGGAGTTAGCAATCAGCCCCAGCATTTT.

The chain recombines TRBV5-8 with TRBJ1-1; weak D call: TRBD1 (5 bases). The CDR3 is made up of 13 amino acids. Germline values: CDR1 SGHTS, CDR2 YDEGEE. Trimming left V 4 bases short and J 1 base short, with 8 bases between. CDR3 coding DNA: TGTGCCAGCAGCCGCAGGGAGAACACTGAAGCTTTCTTT. This translates into CASSRRENTEAFF.

The gene calls are TRBV5-1 and TRBJ2-5, with no clear D. V was shortened by 1 base and J by 3 bases, with 7 bases between the two germline ends. Germline values: CDR1 SGHRS, CDR2 YFSETQ. CDR3 length: 13 residues. The CDR3 is CASSLQVEETQYF. The CDR3 DNA reads TGCGCCAGCAGCTTGCAGGTGGAAGAGACCCAGTACTTC.

The gene calls are TRBV5-4 and TRBJ2-7, with D possibly matching TRBD2 (6 bases). The CDR3 loop spans 15 amino acids. The germline gives CDR1 SGHNT, CDR2 YYREEE (reference sequence). Between the trimmed V and J ends, which lost 2 bases and 5 bases, there was a span of 17 bases. In DNA, the CDR3 is TGTGCCAGCAGCTTCCGGTCGGGAGTATTGGACGAGCAGTACTTC. Its translation: CASSFRSGVLDEQYF.

This clone was seen just once. This chain joins TRBV29-1 and TRBJ1-2; D gene uncertain. From germline, CDR1 is SQVTM and CDR2 ANQGSEA. This CDR3 spans 14 amino acids. With 0 bases removed from V and 4 bases from J, the gap between germline ends came to 12 bases. The CDR3 spells CSVEDDAGPYGYTF. The CDR3 DNA reads as TGCAGCGTTGAAGATGACGCGGGCCCCTATGGCTACACCTTC.